This T cell receptor (beta chain) was observed in a study of monozygotic twins with inflammatory bowel disease. In the case of this clonotype: The antigen is undetermined.

The CDR3 sequence is 16 residues long. Germline lookup yields CDR1 MDHEN and CDR2 SYDVKM. Study observations and caveats: IBD patients shared fewer clonotypes with other individuals than healthy twins, especially patients with disease activity signs. Limited statistical power may explain no repertoire similarity difference between concordant and discordant twins. TCRbeta inverse Simpson diversity was decreased in IBD patients versus healthy co-twins.

From the 5' RACE reads, TCRdb lists one entry per CDR3 protein and no DNA. In total, the table holds under 200,000 distinct CDR3 sequences. The sample was blood. The source of this sequence is a human donor with ulcerative colitis or Crohn's disease, or a healthy co-twin of an affected twin (not recorded which). The V gene is TRBV28, the J gene TRBJ2-3; TCRdb returns TRBD1, unconfirmable since there is no DNA. CDR3 loop: CASSPSSGPRTDTQYF.